The T cell receptor beta chain under discussion was sequenced for a study of spatial heterogeneity in lung cancer. Study background: Beta-chain sequences consistently outnumbered alpha-chain sequences in detection.

MiXCR, applied by TCRdb to the 5' RACE reads, yields one record per CDR3 protein. The profile shows thousands of distinct CDR3 sequences, about 18% of them singletons. The time point was: sample taken at primary tumor resection. Researchers sequenced whole RNA taken from tumor, nontumor lung or frozen PBMC without sorting. The V gene lost 2 bases and the J gene lost 0 bases, with 11 bases spanning the gap. The CDR3 sequence is 17 residues long. CDR1 is MNHNY, CDR2 SVGAGI, per germline (reference sequence). This clonotype is labeled as medium-sized (0.01 to 0.1%). The sequences come from normal lung tissue next to the tumor, collected at surgery. This sequence originates from a male donor with early-stage non-small cell lung cancer. The gene calls are TRBV6-6 and TRBJ2-6, with D perhaps matching TRBD1 or TRBD2 (5 bases each). DNA for the CDR3: TGTGCCAGCAGTTACGGAGAGGGGTTCTCTGGGGCCAACGTCCTGACTTTC. Its protein is CASSYGEGFSGANVLTF.